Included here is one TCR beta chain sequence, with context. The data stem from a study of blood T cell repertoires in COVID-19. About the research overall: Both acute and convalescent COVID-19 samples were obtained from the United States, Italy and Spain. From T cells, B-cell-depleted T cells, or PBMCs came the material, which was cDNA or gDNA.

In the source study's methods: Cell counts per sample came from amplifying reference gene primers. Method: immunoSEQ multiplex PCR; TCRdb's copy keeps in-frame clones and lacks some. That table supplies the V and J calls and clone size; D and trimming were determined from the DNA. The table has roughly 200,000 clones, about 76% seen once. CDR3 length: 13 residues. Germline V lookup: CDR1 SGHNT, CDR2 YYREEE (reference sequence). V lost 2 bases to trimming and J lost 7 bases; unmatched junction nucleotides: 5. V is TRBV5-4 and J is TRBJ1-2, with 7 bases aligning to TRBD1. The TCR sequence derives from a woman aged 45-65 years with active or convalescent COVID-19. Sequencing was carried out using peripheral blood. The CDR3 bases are TGTGCCAGCAGCTTTTACAGGGGTAGTGGCTACACCTTC. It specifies CASSFYRGSGYTF.